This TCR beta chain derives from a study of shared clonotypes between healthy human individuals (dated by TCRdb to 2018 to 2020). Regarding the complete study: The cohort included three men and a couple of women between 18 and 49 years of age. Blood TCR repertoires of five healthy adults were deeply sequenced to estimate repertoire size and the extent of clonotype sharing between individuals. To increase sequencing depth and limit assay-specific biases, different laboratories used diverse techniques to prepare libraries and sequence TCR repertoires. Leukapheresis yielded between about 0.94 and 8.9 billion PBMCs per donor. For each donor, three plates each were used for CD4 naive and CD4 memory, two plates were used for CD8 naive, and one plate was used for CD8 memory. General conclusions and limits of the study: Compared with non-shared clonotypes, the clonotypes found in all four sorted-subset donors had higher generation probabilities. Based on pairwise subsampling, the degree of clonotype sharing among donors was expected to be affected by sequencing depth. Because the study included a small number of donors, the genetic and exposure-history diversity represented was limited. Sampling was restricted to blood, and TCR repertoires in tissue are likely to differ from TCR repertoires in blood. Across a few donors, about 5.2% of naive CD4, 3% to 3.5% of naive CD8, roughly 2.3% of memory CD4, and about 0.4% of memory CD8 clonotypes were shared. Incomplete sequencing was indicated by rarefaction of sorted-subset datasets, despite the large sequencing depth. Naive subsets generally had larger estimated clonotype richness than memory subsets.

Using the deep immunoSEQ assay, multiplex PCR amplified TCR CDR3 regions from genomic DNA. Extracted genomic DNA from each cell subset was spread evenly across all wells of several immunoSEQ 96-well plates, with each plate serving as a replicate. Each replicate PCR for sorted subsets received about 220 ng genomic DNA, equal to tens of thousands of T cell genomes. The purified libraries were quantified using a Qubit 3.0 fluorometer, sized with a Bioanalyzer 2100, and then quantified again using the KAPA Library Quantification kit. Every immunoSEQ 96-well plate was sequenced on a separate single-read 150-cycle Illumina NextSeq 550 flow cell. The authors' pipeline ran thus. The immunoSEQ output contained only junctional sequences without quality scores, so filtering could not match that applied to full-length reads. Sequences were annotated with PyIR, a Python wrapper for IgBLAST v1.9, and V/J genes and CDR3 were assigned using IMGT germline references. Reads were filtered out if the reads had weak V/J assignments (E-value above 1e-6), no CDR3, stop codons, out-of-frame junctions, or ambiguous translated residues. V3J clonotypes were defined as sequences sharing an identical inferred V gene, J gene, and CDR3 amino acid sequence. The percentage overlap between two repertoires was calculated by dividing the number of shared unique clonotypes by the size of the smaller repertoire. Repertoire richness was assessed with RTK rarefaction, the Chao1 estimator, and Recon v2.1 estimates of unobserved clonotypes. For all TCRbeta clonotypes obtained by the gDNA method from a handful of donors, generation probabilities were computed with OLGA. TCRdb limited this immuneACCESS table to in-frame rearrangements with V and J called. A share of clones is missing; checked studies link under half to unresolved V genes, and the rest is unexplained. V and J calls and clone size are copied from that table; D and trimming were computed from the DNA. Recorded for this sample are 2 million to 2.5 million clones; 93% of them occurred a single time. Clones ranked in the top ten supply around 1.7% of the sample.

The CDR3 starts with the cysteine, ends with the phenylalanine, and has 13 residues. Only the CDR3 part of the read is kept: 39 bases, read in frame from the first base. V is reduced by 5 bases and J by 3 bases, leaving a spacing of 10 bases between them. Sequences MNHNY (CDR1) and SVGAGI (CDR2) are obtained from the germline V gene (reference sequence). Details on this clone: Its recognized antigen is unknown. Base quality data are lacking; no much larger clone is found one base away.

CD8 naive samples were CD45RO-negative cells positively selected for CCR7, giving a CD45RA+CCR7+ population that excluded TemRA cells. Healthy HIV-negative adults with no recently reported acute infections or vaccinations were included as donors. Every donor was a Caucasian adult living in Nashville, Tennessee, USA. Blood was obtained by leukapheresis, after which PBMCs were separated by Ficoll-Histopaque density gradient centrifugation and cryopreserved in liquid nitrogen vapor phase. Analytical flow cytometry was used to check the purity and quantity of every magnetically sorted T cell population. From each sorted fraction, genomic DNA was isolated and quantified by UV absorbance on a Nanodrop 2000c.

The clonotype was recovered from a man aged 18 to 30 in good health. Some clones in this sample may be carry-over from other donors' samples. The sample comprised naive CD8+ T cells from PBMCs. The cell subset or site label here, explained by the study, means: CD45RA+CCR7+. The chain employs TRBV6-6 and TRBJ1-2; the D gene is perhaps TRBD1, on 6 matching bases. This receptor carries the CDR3 CASSQGQYYGYTF. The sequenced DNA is TGTGCCAGCAGTCAAGGACAGTACTATGGCTACACCTTC.